Listed below are T cell receptor beta chains from one sample, sequenced in a study of T-cell reconstitution after alpha-beta-depleted transplantation in children. TCRdb itself ran the PCR reads through MiXCR, one entry per CDR3 protein. The sample has hundreds of thousands of distinct CDR3 sequences; roughly 14% are singletons. Source: PBMCs, taken before TCRalphabeta/CD19-depleted stem cell transplant. All receptors come from a girl aged 2 to 10 with congenital amegakaryocytic thrombocytopenia, due to receive a stem cell transplant. Both conserved end residues are part of each CDR3. Clone size is not always given. Where it is, it says once, few, many or a class for expanded clones.

J gene | V gene | clone size | CDR3 protein
TRBJ2-2 | TRBV3-1 | NA | CASSRGGFLWSAELFF
TRBJ2-1 | TRBV5-1 | many | CASSFRSGPSYNEQFF
TRBJ2-2 | TRBV4-1 | many | CASSQFLAGDRTGELFF
TRBJ2-2 | TRBV19 | NA | CASSPSGLVTGELFF
TRBJ1-5 | TRBV15 | many | CATSREGQPQPQHF
TRBJ2-7 | TRBV27 | many | CASSLKLAGPYEQYF
TRBJ1-5 | TRBV27 | many | CASSRTGGPNQPQHF
TRBJ2-1 | TRBV7-8 | few | CASSLGGSPRPYNEQFF
TRBJ1-2 | TRBV29-1 | NA | CSVVSGATNYGYTF
TRBJ1-5 | TRBV20-1 | many | CSARGTGGQPQHF
TRBJ1-6 | TRBV5-1 | few | CASTPQPGDHNSPLHF
TRBJ2-2 | TRBV11-2 | NA | CASSSRPPGRDTGELFF
TRBJ2-7 | TRBV4-1 | NA | CASSPETSGSWYEQYF
TRBJ2-7 | TRBV18 | many | CASSPRQLIIYEQYF
TRBJ2-7 | TRBV20-1 | few | CSATSGSKYEQYF
TRBJ2-7 | TRBV18 | few | CASSPPGAEQYF
TRBJ2-1 | TRBV12-3/TRBV12-4 | many | CASRVGLAVTYNEQFF
TRBJ2-1 | TRBV29-1 | many | CSVNEQFF
TRBJ2-3 | TRBV27 | many | CASSPSPSGLSTDTQYF
TRBJ2-5 | TRBV7-2 | many | CASSSVLVFEGETQYF
TRBJ2-4 | TRBV10-3 | many | CAIRSTSGNIQYF
TRBJ2-1 | TRBV5-5 | NA | CSSRPRTSGRGDEQFF
TRBJ2-2 | TRBV9 | few | CASSVARAGELFF
TRBJ2-5 | TRBV20-1 | NA | CSAYPGQGNFAQYF
TRBJ2-7 | TRBV5-1 | many | CASSIQGAITYEQYF
TRBJ1-2 | TRBV29-1 | many | CSVGSVQGAWGYTF
TRBJ2-5 | TRBV10-2 | few | CASRGLAGVSQETQYF